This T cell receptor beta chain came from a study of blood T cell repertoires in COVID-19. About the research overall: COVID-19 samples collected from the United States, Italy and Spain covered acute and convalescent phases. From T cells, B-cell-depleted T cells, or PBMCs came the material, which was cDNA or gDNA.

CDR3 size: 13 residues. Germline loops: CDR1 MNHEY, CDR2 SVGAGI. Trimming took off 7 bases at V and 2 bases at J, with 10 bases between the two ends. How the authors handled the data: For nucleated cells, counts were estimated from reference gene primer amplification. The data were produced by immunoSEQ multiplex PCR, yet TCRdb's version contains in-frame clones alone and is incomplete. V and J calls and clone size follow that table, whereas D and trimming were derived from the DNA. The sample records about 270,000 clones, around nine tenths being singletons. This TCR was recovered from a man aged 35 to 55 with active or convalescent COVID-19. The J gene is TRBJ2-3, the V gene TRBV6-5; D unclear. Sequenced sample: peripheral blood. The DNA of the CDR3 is TGTGCCAGCAAAGAGTACTACACAGATACGCAGTATTTT. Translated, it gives CASKEYYTDTQYF.